The 5 T cell receptor beta chains in this list originate from one sample, sequenced in a study of shared clonotypes between healthy human individuals. TCRdb's copy holds only in-frame clones and misses some; the assay was immunoSEQ multiplex PCR. The profile shows 2 million to 2.5 million clones, about 94% of them singletons. Specimen: naive CD4+ T cells sorted from blood. As for subset: CD45RA+ positively selected. These receptors came from a man younger than 30 in good health.

This chain uses TRBV15 with TRBJ1-5; D gene uncertain. Trimming took off 8 bases at V and 3 bases at J, with 11 bases between the two ends. This CDR3 has 13 amino acids. Germline V gene lookup returns CDR1 LNHNV and CDR2 YYDKDF (reference sequence). CDR3 amino acids: CATANGDNQPQHF. The CDR3 bases are TGTGCCACCGCTAACGGGGACAATCAGCCCCAGCATTTT.

The V gene is TRBV6-5, the J gene TRBJ1-2; D possibly corresponds to TRBD1 (5 bases). CDR1 and CDR2 (germline): MNHEY, SVGAGI. With 5 bases removed from V and 0 bases from J, the gap between germline ends came to 13 bases. The CDR3 length is 15 residues. The CDR3 loop reads CASSRQHWPNYGYTF. For the CDR3, the DNA is TGTGCCAGCAGTCGACAGCATTGGCCTAACTATGGCTACACCTTC.

Comment on this clone: At the DNA level, this CDR3 is encoded by other sequences in the same sample as well. The chain has TRBV7-2 and TRBJ2-7; D unresolved. The CDR3 sequence is 12 residues long. V was trimmed by 5 bases and J by 3 bases, leaving 8 bases between them. Germline V gives CDR1 SGHTA, CDR2 FQGNSA. The CDR3 DNA sequence: TGTGCCAGCAGCCAACCAGGCTACGAGCAGTACTTC. This sequence encodes CASSQPGYEQYF.

The V gene is TRBV5-4, the J gene TRBJ1-6, with a possible D match to TRBD1 (5 bases). CDR1 and CDR2 from the germline V gene are SGHNT and YYREEE (reference sequence). The CDR3 covers 19 residues. The germline V and J ends were trimmed by 4 bases and 9 bases, with 29 bases remaining between them. CDR3 nucleotides: TGTGCCAGCAGCCAAAATCCCCGGGCCCTGGAGGGGTTCACTTCACCCCTCCACTTT. Amino acids: CASSQNPRALEGFTSPLHF. The full variable domain, rest sourced from reference TRBV5-4 and TRBJ1-6, is ETGVTQSPTHLIKTRGQQVTLRCSSQSGHNTVSWYQQALGQGPQFIFQYYREEENGRGNFPPRFSGLQFPNYSSELNVNALELDDSALYLCASSQNPRALEGFTSPLHFGNGTRLTVT.

The rearrangement joins TRBV6-5 to TRBJ2-7; the match to TRBD2 covers 10 bases. Germline-derived CDR1 and CDR2 are MNHEY and SVGAGI. CDR3 length: 15 residues. After removal of 0 bases from V and 3 bases from J, the junction contained 2 bases not matched to a gene. CDR3 in DNA: TGTGCCAGCAGTTACTCTAGCGGGAGGCTCTACGAGCAGTACTTC. Translating it yields CASSYSSGRLYEQYF.